The sequence of this TCR beta chain was determined in a study of T cell responses to AZD1222 COVID-19 vaccine. General study findings and limits: Spike-specific TCR breadth and depth both grew after two AZD1222 doses. Repertoire sampling occurred only after the peak T cell response.

The J segment lost 5 bases and the V segment lost 3 bases, leaving 3 bases of the junction unmatched. The length of the CDR3 is 15 residues. Germline CDR1 LGHNA, CDR2 YNFKEQ. Libraries were prepared by immunoSEQ multiplex PCR; TCRdb keeps only in-frame clonotypes and omits some of them. Of over 85,000 clones detected, about 90% appear once; the ten largest clones hold roughly 15%. Points on this clone: The antigen is not known.

The specimen comprised peripheral blood, sampled 28 days after the second AZD1222 dose. The rearrangement links TRBV4-2 to TRBJ1-4; 10 bases align to TRBD1. This clonotype was sampled from an adult who received the AZD1222 COVID-19 vaccine. CDR3 bases: TGTGCCAGCAGCCACAGACAGGGGGCGAATGAAAAACTGTTTTTT. It yields the protein CASSHRQGANEKLFF.